These 3 T cell receptor beta chains were all obtained from the same sample, sequenced in a study of blood T cell repertoires in COVID-19. The protocol was immunoSEQ multiplex PCR, while the TCRdb copy is restricted to in-frame clones and leaves out a portion. The sample carries about 300,000 clones, roughly 90% recorded once. Sequencing was performed on peripheral blood. Source of these receptors: a man aged 18-30 years who had recovered from COVID-19.

The chain combines TRBV14 with TRBJ1-2, with 7 positions matching TRBD1. The V and J ends lost 4 bases and 7 bases, in that order; junction bases with no gene match: 6. Germline values: CDR1 SGHDN, CDR2 FVKESK. The length of the CDR3 is 13 residues. CDR3 sequence (DNA): TGTGCCAGCAGCCCGCGGACAGGATTTGGCTACACCTTC. This gives the protein CASSPRTGFGYTF.

The rearrangement links TRBV7-2 to TRBJ1-2; 9 bases are shared with TRBD1. V shed 5 bases, J shed 4 bases, and the junction held 8 bases outside the gene matches. The CDR3 contains 15 residues. Germline lookup yields CDR1 SGHTA and CDR2 FQGNSA. CDR3 sequence: CASSPGQGLSYGYTF. The CDR3 nucleotides are TGTGCCAGCAGCCCGGGACAGGGCCTGAGCTATGGCTACACCTTC.

This clone was seen just once. The rearrangement uses TRBV27 and TRBJ1-1; D remains unclear. Trimming shortened V by 3 bases and J by 0 bases, and 11 bases separated the two germline ends. This CDR3 has 15 residues. CDR1 is MNHEY, CDR2 SMNVEV, per germline (reference sequence). CDR3 protein: CASSLVRAMNTEAFF. The CDR3 DNA reads as TGTGCCAGCAGTTTGGTACGCGCCATGAACACTGAAGCTTTCTTT.